This entry lists 32 T cell receptor beta chains sequenced from one sample in a study of cytomegalovirus exposure and HLA in healthy donors. Clones were read by immunoSEQ multiplex PCR, and TCRdb kept only the in-frame ones, dropping some. Among over 110,000 clones, around four fifths were seen once, and the ten largest hold 1.4% to 1.5%. The sample comprised PBMCs. Receptors were obtained from a woman in her twenties or thirties in good health and CMV-seronegative.

The CDR3 DNA sequence: TGTGCCAGCAGCTATAGCGGGGACTCCTACAATGAGCAGTTCTTC. Its translation: CASSYSGDSYNEQFF. The chain joins TRBV7-6 to TRBJ2-1, with TRBD2 matching 8 bases. J lost 0 bases, V lost 4 bases, and 2 bases had no gene match. The CDR3 consists of 15 residues. CDR1 and CDR2 from the germline V gene are SGHVS and FNYEAQ.

This rearrangement joins TRBV19 to TRBJ2-3; D unresolved. CDR1 LNHDA and CDR2 SQIVND come from the germline V gene (reference sequence). Trimming took off 3 bases at V and 6 bases at J, with 4 bases between the two ends. CDR3 length: 11 residues. This chain's CDR3 is CASSITDTQYF. CDR3 nucleotides: TGTGCCAGTAGTATTACTGATACGCAGTATTTT. Together with reference TRBV19 and TRBJ2-3, the CDR3 gives the full variable domain: DGGITQSPKYLFRKEGQNVTLSCEQNLNHDAMYWYRQDPGQGLRLIYYSQIVNDFQKGDIAEGYSVSREKKESFPLTVTSAQKNPTAFYLCASSITDTQYFGPGTRLTVL.

This clone was seen only a few times. The chain carries TRBV7-9 and TRBJ1-2, with D possibly TRBD1 on 5 matching bases. The germline V gene encodes CDR1 SEHNR and CDR2 FQNEAQ (reference sequence). The CDR3 runs to 14 residues. V shed 4 bases and J shed 3 bases, with 12 bases lying between them. The DNA for the CDR3 is TGTGCCAGCAGCTCCAGGGAATTTGACTATGGCTACACCTTC. This codes for CASSSREFDYGYTF. Full variable domain (remainder filled in from reference TRBV7-9 and TRBJ1-2): DTGVSQNPRHKITKRGQNVTFRCDPISEHNRLYWYRQTLGQGPEFLTYFQNEAQLEKSRLLSDRFSAERPKGSFSTLEIQRTEQGDSAMYLCASSSREFDYGYTFGSGTRLTVV.

The chain has TRBV15 and TRBJ1-2; TRBD1 is a possible D gene (5 bases). This CDR3 spans 15 amino acids. The ends were cut back, 0 bases at V and 5 bases at J, with 13 bases in the middle. Looked up from germline, CDR1 is LNHNV and CDR2 is YYDKDF (reference sequence). The CDR3 bases are TGTGCCACCAGCAGAGAAGGGGTTGGCCTATATGGCTACACCTTC. Translating gives CATSREGVGLYGYTF.

J is TRBJ1-4 and V is TRBV6-6, with TRBD1 matching 7 bases. This CDR3 spans 16 amino acids. Germline CDR1 is MNHNY and CDR2 is SVGAGI (reference sequence). V lost 4 bases, J lost 0 bases, and 5 bases stayed unmatched. Here the CDR3 DNA reads TGTGCCAGCAGTTCCCGGGACAGTTCAACTAATGAAAAACTGTTTTTT. It specifies CASSSRDSSTNEKLFF.

This chain links TRBV5-1 with TRBJ2-1; 10 bases fit TRBD2. The ends lost 1 base at V and 6 bases at J; junction bases unmatched: 7. There are 16 residues in the CDR3. CDR1 is SGHRS, CDR2 YFSETQ, per germline. The chain's CDR3 is CASSLSPGLASNEQFF. Written as DNA, the CDR3 is TGCGCCAGCAGCTTGTCCCCGGGACTAGCGTCCAATGAGCAGTTCTTC. Full variable domain (remainder filled in from reference TRBV5-1 and TRBJ2-1): KAGVTQTPRYLIKTRGQQVTLSCSPISGHRSVSWYQQTPGQGLQFLFEYFSETQRNKGNFPGRFSGRQFSNSRSEMNVSTLELGDSALYLCASSLSPGLASNEQFFGPGTRLTVL.

The genes are TRBV7-8 and TRBJ1-1; perhaps TRBD1 as D (6 bases). With 5 bases removed from V and 9 bases from J, the gap between germline ends came to 16 bases. The germline V gene has CDR1 SGHVS and CDR2 FQNEAQ. CDR3 length: 13 residues. The CDR3 here is CASSPLQGRKAFF. The CDR3, as DNA: TGTGCCAGCAGCCCCTTGCAGGGGCGAAAAGCTTTCTTT. The whole variable domain, remainder taken from reference TRBV7-8 and TRBJ1-1, is GAGVSQSPRYKVAKRGQDVALRCDPISGHVSLFWYQQALGQGPEFLTYFQNEAQLDKSGLPSDRFFAERPEGSVSTLKIQRTQQEDSAVYLCASSPLQGRKAFFGQGTRLTVV.

The chain links TRBV7-2 to TRBJ2-1; 12 bases map to TRBD2. J was trimmed by 3 bases and V by 5 bases; bases with no gene match: 5. The CDR3 runs to 16 residues. Germline V gene data show CDR1 as SGHTA and CDR2 as FQGNSA. The CDR3 sequence: CASSPELAGGYNEQFF. For the CDR3, the DNA is TGTGCCAGCAGCCCAGAACTAGCGGGGGGCTACAATGAGCAGTTCTTC.

The chain has TRBV5-1 and TRBJ2-1, with 7 positions matching TRBD1. The CDR3 extends over 15 amino acids. Trimming took 2 bases from V and 4 from J; bases not matched to a gene: 6. Germline V gene lookup returns CDR1 SGHRS and CDR2 YFSETQ. This chain's CDR3 is CASSLQGREYNEQFF. DNA of the CDR3: TGCGCCAGCAGCTTACAGGGGAGAGAGTACAATGAGCAGTTCTTC.

The J gene is TRBJ2-7, the V gene TRBV11-2, with D perhaps matching TRBD1 (5 bases). In germline, CDR1 is SGHAT, CDR2 FQNNGV. The CDR3 has 14 residues. Trimming left V 2 bases short and J 2 bases short, with 10 bases between. The CDR3, as DNA: TGTGCCAGCAGCTTAAGGGGCGGTACCTACGAGCAGTACTTC. Amino acid sequence: CASSLRGGTYEQYF.

This clone was picked up one time. This chain joins TRBV5-4 and TRBJ1-6; the D is unclear. In germline, CDR1 is SGHNT, CDR2 YYREEE (reference sequence). This CDR3 has 14 residues. V dropped 3 bases and J dropped 3 bases, with 7 bases sitting between them. This CDR3 reads CASSSNSYNSPLHF. As DNA, the CDR3 is TGTGCCAGCAGCTCCAACAGCTATAATTCACCCCTCCACTTT.

This clone was found once. The J gene is TRBJ2-3, the V gene TRBV15; D uncertain. Germline CDR1 is LNHNV and CDR2 is YYDKDF (reference sequence). Trimming left V 0 bases short and J 1 base short, with 8 bases between. The CDR3 contains 15 residues. The CDR3 DNA is TGTGCCACCAGCAGAGATTCATTTGGCACAGATACGCAGTATTTT. This translates into CATSRDSFGTDTQYF. Using reference TRBV15 and TRBJ2-3 for the parts outside the CDR3, the full variable domain is DAMVIQNPRYQVTQFGKPVTLSCSQTLNHNVMYWYQQKSSQAPKLLFHYYDKDFNNEADTPDNFQSRRPNTSFCFLDIRSPGLGDTAMYLCATSRDSFGTDTQYFGPGTRLTVL.

The chain combines TRBV7-9 with TRBJ2-7; tentative D call: TRBD2 (6 bases). There are 13 residues in the CDR3. The V and J ends lost 1 base and 4 bases respectively, with 8 bases between them. Germline CDR1 is SEHNR and CDR2 is FQNEAQ (reference sequence). CDR3 sequence (DNA): TGTGCCAGCAGCTTAGTGGGGGGTTACGAGCAGTACTTC. Translating gives CASSLVGGYEQYF.

The J gene is TRBJ1-6, the V gene TRBV2, with D unresolved. The length of the CDR3 is 15 residues. The germline V gene has CDR1 SNHLY and CDR2 FYNNEI. V lost 3 bases, J lost 7 bases, and 13 bases lay in between. CDR3 sequence (DNA): TGTGCCAGCAGTGATAAGGAGGCAAGGAATTCACCCCTCCACTTT. It codes for CASSDKEARNSPLHF.

The chain couples TRBV29-1 to TRBJ2-3, with D perhaps TRBD2 (7 bases). The V end lost 7 bases, the J end lost 2 bases, and 22 bases lay between the germline ends. The CDR3 is 16 amino acids. Germline CDR1 reads SQVTM; CDR2 reads ANQGSEA. CDR3 loop: CSGSGGGWGYTDTQYF. CDR3 DNA: TGCAGCGGGAGTGGGGGGGGCTGGGGATACACAGATACGCAGTATTTT.

The chain links TRBV2 to TRBJ2-3, with TRBD1 matching 7 bases. Losses at the gene ends were 8 bases for V and 8 bases for J; bases not matched to a gene: 16. Germline CDR1 is SNHLY and CDR2 is FYNNEI. The CDR3 is 15 residues long. In DNA form, the CDR3 reads TGTGCCAGCGGGGAAACGGGACAGACTGTTGGTACGCAGTATTTT. It encodes CASGETGQTVGTQYF.

The chain links TRBV4-3 to TRBJ1-2, with D hard to call. CDR1 is LGHNA and CDR2 is YSLEER in the germline V gene. The V and J ends lost 0 bases and 3 bases respectively, with 8 bases between them. This CDR3 has 14 residues. In DNA, the CDR3 is TGCGCCAGCAGCCAAGATGAGGAATACTATGGCTACACCTTC. Protein sequence: CASSQDEEYYGYTF.

This clone was seen a few times. CDR3 loop: CASSQASGGHTDTQYF. CDR3 coding DNA: TGTGCCAGCAGCCAAGCTAGCGGGGGGCACACAGATACGCAGTATTTT. This chain joins TRBV4-2 and TRBJ2-3; the match to TRBD2 covers 11 bases. The trim removed 1 base at V and 2 bases at J, leaving 2 bases unmatched. The CDR3 length is 16 residues. CDR1 and CDR2 (germline): LGHNA, YNFKEQ.

This chain uses TRBV9 with TRBJ2-2, with D tentatively TRBD2 (6 bases). Germline loops: CDR1 SGDLS, CDR2 YYNGEE. This CDR3 is built from 17 residues. V was trimmed by 4 bases and J by 4 bases, leaving 20 bases between them. CDR3 nucleotide sequence: TGTGCCAGCAGCACCACACTAGCCCCACTATCCACCGGGGAGCTGTTTTTT. Protein product: CASSTTLAPLSTGELFF.

About this clone itself: Other DNA sequences in the sample encode the same CDR3. The chain links TRBV9 to TRBJ1-3; D might be TRBD1 (5 bases). Trimming left V 1 base short and J 7 bases short, with 9 bases between. CDR3 length equals 13 residues. Germline V gene data show CDR1 as SGDLS and CDR2 as YYNGEE. CDR3 sequence (DNA): TGTGCCAGCAGCGTACTCTCAGGGAACACCATATATTTT. It encodes CASSVLSGNTIYF. Full variable domain (missing parts from reference TRBV9 and TRBJ1-3): DSGVTQTPKHLITATGQRVTLRCSPRSGDLSVYWYQQSLDQGLQFLIQYYNGEERAKGNILERFSAQQFPDLHSELNLSSLELGDSALYFCASSVLSGNTIYFGEGSWLTVV.

The chain carries TRBV10-3 and TRBJ2-5; weak D call: TRBD1 (6 bases). V lost 3 bases, J lost 5 bases, and 10 bases lay in between. Germline assignment: CDR1 ENHRY and CDR2 SYGVKD. The CDR3 length is 13 residues. The CDR3 DNA sequence: TGTGCCATCAGTGAACAGGGTGGGGAGACCCAGTACTTC. It codes for CAISEQGGETQYF.

This clone was observed a handful of times. This chain uses TRBV5-1 with TRBJ1-1; D remains ambiguous. V dropped 4 bases and J dropped 6 bases, with 16 bases sitting between them. CDR3 length: 14 amino acids. Germline lookup yields CDR1 SGHRS and CDR2 YFSETQ. In DNA form, the CDR3 reads TGCGCCAGCAGCCTGGGAGGGAAACCCGCTGAAGCTTTCTTT. Translating gives CASSLGGKPAEAFF.

The chain is built from TRBV2 and TRBJ1-2, with D perhaps matching TRBD1 (6 bases). CDR1 is SNHLY and CDR2 is FYNNEI in the germline V gene. This CDR3 has 15 amino acids. V was clipped by 6 bases and J by 0 bases, with 14 bases between them. The CDR3 protein is CASSRYRVTNYGYTF. The CDR3 DNA sequence: TGTGCCAGCAGCCGATACAGGGTGACTAACTATGGCTACACCTTC.

The rearrangement links TRBV9 to TRBJ2-7; TRBD1 aligns across 7 bases. The ends lost 4 bases at V and 7 bases at J; junction bases unmatched: 11. The CDR3 spans 14 residues. Looked up from germline, CDR1 is SGDLS and CDR2 is YYNGEE. CDR3 in DNA: TGTGCCAGCAGCTGGGGGAGACAGGGCGGAGAGCAGTACTTC. Translation: CASSWGRQGGEQYF.

This chain uses TRBV5-1 with TRBJ1-1; D not certain. The length of the CDR3 is 14 residues. CDR1 is SGHRS and CDR2 is YFSETQ in the germline V gene. The V gene lost 4 bases and the J gene lost 1 base, with 11 bases spanning the gap. DNA of the CDR3: TGCGCCAGCAGCAACGGACGGGAGAACACTGAAGCTTTCTTT. Protein product: CASSNGRENTEAFF.

The rearrangement links TRBV4-1 to TRBJ2-1; TRBD2 matches 12 bases. This CDR3 has 17 amino acids. V lost 5 bases to trimming and J lost 5 bases; unmatched junction nucleotides: 10. Looked up from germline, CDR1 is MGHRA and CDR2 is YSYEKL. CDR3 sequence: CASSERTSGVFHNEQFF. In DNA, the CDR3 is TGCGCCAGCAGCGAAAGGACTAGCGGGGTCTTCCACAATGAGCAGTTCTTC.

The chain has TRBV5-1 and TRBJ2-3; weak D call: TRBD2 (5 bases). The CDR3 is 13 amino acids. V was clipped by 4 bases and J by 2 bases, with 8 bases between them. The V gene's germline CDR1 is SGHRS and CDR2 YFSETQ. The DNA of the CDR3 is TGCGCCAGCAGCCTGGACTTCACAGATACGCAGTATTTT. The encoded protein is CASSLDFTDTQYF.

The rearrangement links TRBV18 to TRBJ2-7, with TRBD1 as a possible D gene (7 bases). V gave up 0 bases and J gave up 5 bases, with 11 bases separating them. Germline CDR1 is KGHSH and CDR2 is LQKENI. The CDR3 contains 14 residues. In nucleotides, the CDR3 is TGTGCCAGCTCACCACCGGGCAGGGGGGACGAGCAGTACTTC. Amino acids: CASSPPGRGDEQYF.

This clone was seen a handful of times. J is TRBJ2-7 and V is TRBV5-4; perhaps TRBD1 as D (6 bases). The V end lost 4 bases, the J end lost 1 base, and 18 bases lay between the germline ends. Germline assignment: CDR1 SGHNT and CDR2 YYREEE (reference sequence). This CDR3 spans 16 amino acids. CDR3 DNA sequence: TGTGCCAGCAGCCACACCTCCCGCAGGGGATCCTACGAGCAGTACTTC. Translated, it gives CASSHTSRRGSYEQYF.

The chain couples TRBV27 to TRBJ2-1; TRBD1 aligns across 8 bases. The CDR3 runs 13 residues. In germline, CDR1 is MNHEY, CDR2 SMNVEV (reference sequence). V dropped 6 bases and J dropped 4; count of bases not matched to a gene: 2. This chain's CDR3 is CASSRQGYNEQFF. The CDR3 nucleotides are TGTGCCAGCAGCCGACAGGGGTACAATGAGCAGTTCTTC.

The chain combines TRBV7-2 with TRBJ2-3; 10 bases match TRBD2. With V trimmed by 3 bases and J by 1 base, 4 bases remained unmatched. Germline lookup yields CDR1 SGHTA and CDR2 FQGNSA. This CDR3 has 16 residues. As DNA, the CDR3 is TGTGCCAGCAGCTTCAGTCTAGCGGGGGGCACAGATACGCAGTATTTT. Protein sequence: CASSFSLAGGTDTQYF.

V and J are TRBV5-1 and TRBJ2-7, with 11 positions matching TRBD2. Germline CDR1 and CDR2: SGHRS and YFSETQ. The CDR3 totals 18 residues. V shed 0 bases, J shed 4 bases, and the junction held 12 bases outside the gene matches. CDR3 protein: CASSLASGGPPTPYEQYF. The DNA of the CDR3 is TGCGCCAGCAGCTTGGCTAGCGGGGGGCCCCCAACCCCTTACGAGCAGTACTTC.